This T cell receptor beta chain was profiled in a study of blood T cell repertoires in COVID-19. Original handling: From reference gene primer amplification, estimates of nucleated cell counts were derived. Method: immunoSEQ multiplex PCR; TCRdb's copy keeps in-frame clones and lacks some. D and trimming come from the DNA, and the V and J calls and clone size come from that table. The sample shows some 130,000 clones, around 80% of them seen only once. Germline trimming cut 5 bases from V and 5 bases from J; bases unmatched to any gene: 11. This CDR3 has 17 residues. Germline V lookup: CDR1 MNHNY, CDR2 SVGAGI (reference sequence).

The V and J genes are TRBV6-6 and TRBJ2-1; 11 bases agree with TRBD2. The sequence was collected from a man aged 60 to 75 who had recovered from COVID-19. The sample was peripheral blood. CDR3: CASSPLSSGGPHNEQFF. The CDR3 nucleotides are TGTGCCAGCAGTCCCCTCTCTAGCGGGGGGCCCCACAATGAGCAGTTCTTC.